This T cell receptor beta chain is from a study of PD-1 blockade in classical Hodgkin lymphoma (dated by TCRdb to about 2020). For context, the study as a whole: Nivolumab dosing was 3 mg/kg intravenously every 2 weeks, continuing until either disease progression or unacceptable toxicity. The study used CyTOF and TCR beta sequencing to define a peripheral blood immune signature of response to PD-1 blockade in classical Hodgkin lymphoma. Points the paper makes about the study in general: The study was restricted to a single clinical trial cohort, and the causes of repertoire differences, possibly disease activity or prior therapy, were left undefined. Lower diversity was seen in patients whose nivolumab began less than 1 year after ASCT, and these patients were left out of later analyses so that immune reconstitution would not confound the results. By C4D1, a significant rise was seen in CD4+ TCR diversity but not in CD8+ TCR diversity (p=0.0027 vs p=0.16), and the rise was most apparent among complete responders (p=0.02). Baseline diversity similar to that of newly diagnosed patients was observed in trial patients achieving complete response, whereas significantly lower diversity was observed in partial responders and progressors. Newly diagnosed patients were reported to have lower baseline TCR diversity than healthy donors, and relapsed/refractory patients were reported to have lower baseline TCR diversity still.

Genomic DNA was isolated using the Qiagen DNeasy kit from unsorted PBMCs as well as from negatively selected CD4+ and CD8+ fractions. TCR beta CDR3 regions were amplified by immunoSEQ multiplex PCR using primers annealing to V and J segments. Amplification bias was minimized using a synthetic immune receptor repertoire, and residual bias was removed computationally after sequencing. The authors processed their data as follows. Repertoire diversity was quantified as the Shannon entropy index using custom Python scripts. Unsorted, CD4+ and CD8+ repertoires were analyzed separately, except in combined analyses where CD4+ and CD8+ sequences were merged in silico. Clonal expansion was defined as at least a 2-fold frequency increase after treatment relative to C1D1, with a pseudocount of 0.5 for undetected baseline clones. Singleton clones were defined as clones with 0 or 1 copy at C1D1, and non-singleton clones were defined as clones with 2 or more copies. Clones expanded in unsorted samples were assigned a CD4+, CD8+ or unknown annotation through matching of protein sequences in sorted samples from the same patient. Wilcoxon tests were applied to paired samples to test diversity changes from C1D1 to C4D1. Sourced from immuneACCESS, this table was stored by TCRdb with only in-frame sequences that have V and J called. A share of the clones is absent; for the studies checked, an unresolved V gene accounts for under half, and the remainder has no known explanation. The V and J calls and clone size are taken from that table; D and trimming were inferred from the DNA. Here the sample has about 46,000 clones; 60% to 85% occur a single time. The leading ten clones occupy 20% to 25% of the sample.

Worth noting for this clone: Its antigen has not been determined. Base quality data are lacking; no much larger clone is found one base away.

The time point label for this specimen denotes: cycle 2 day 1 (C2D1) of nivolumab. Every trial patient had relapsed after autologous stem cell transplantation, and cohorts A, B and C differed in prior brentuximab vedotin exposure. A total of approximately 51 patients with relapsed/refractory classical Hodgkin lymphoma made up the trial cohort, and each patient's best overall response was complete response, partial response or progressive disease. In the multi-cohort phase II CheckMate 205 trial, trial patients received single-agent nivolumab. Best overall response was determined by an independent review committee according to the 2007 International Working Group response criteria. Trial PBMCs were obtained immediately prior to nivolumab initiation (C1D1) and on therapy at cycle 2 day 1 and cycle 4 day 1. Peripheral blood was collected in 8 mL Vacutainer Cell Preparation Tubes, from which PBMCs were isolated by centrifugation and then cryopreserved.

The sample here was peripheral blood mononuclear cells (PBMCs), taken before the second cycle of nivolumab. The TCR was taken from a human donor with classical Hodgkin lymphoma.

The nucleotide sequence reads as follows: TGTGCCTGGAGGGGAATTGGACAGGGGAAGAACACTGAAGCTTTCTTT. Protein translation: CAWRGIGQGKNTEAFF. The receptor chain draws on TRBV30 and TRBJ1-1; TRBD1 fits 9 bases in the junction. As encoded in the germline V gene (reference sequence), CDR1 is GTSNPN while CDR2 is SVGIG. The germline V end is reduced by 3 bases and the J end by 1 base; junction bases left unmatched: 9. From its cysteine to its phenylalanine, the CDR3 spans 16 amino acids. Only the CDR3 region is kept as DNA, spanning 48 bases read in frame from base 1.